The 3 T cell receptor beta chains below all came from one sample that was sequenced in a study of shared T cell receptors in the human thymus. TCRdb keeps only in-frame clones here, not all; method: immunoSEQ multiplex PCR. The sample records some 640,000 clones, around 87% being singletons. This sample also belongs to another study, concerning human thymus T cells.

The sequenced material came from thymocytes. All receptors come from a boy younger than two with a congenital heart defect.

The rearrangement uses TRBV28 and TRBJ1-5; D may be TRBD1 (5 bases). Germline CDR1 reads MDHEN; CDR2 reads SYDVKM. With 1 base removed from V and 7 bases from J, the gap between germline ends came to 14 bases. The CDR3 is 15 residues long. This CDR3 is CASSLLTDFDQPQHF. The CDR3 DNA reads TGTGCCAGCAGTTTATTGACAGATTTTGACCAGCCCCAGCATTTT.

The gene calls are TRBV28 and TRBJ2-1, with 10 positions matching TRBD1. CDR3 length equals 15 residues. From germline, CDR1 is MDHEN and CDR2 SYDVKM. The trim removed 5 bases at V and 8 bases at J, leaving 9 bases unmatched. CDR3 DNA sequence: TGTGCCAGCAGTCCAAGGGCCGGGACAGGGGATGAGCAGTTCTTC. Its protein is CASSPRAGTGDEQFF.

The rearrangement joins TRBV11-2 to TRBJ2-7; 8 bases agree with TRBD2. The CDR3 covers 14 residues. V lost 5 bases and J lost 2; bases outside the gene matches: 5. Germline-derived CDR1 and CDR2 are SGHAT and FQNNGV. For the CDR3, the DNA is TGTGCCAGCAGCACCACTAGCGGCCCCTACGAGCAGTACTTC. This encodes CASSTTSGPYEQYF. The complete variable domain, with remaining parts taken from reference TRBV11-2 and TRBJ2-7, reads EAGVAQSPRYKIIEKRQSVAFWCNPISGHATLYWYQQILGQGPKLLIQFQNNGVVDDSQLPKDRFSAERLKGVDSTLKIQPAKLEDSAVYLCASSTTSGPYEQYFGPGTRLTVT.